These T cell receptor beta chains were read from a single sample in a study of CD8+ T cells in alopecia areata. Some clones are missing from TCRdb's copy, which holds only in-frame ones; the method was immunoSEQ multiplex PCR. The profile shows around 170,000 clones, 40% to 65% of them singletons. The material sequenced was CD8+ T cells sorted from blood, taken around week 53, from a patient treated with tofacitinib. These receptors all stem from a human donor with alopecia areata. CDR3s include the opening cysteine and the closing phenylalanine or tryptophan. The D gene is left open where the match is weak. Clone sizes are given selectively: once, few, many, or a class where the clone is expanded.

>once|TRBJ2-7|NA|TRBV11-1
TGTGCCAGCAGCTTAGAAGTCTCAGGTCGGTACGAGCAGTACTTC
CASSLEVSGRYEQYF
>few|TRBJ1-2|NA|TRBV9
TGTGCCAGCAGCCCTTGGGACGACAGCTATGGCTACACCTTC
CASSPWDDSYGYTF
>NA|TRBJ2-7|TRBD1|TRBV11-2
TGTGCCAGCAGCTTAGCCGGGACAGGGGGCTCTGGGGAGCAGTACTTC
CASSLAGTGGSGEQYF
>few|TRBJ2-1|NA|TRBV10-3
TGTGCCTCGACGGGACGCGGTAGCGCGGAACCCTACAATGAGCAGTTCTTC
CASTGRGSAEPYNEQFF
>NA|TRBJ2-1|NA|TRBV7-9
TGTGCCAGCAGCACCCCGGGGAGCTCCTACAATGAGCAGTTCTTC
CASSTPGSSYNEQFF
>few|TRBJ1-1|NA|TRBV29-1
TGCAGCGTGGAACAGGGTTTCAGGGAAGCTTTCTTT
CSVEQGFREAFF
>few|TRBJ2-7|TRBD2|TRBV5-1
TGCGCCAGCAGCTTTGTGACTAGCGGGGTCTCTGAGCAGTACTTC
CASSFVTSGVSEQYF
>NA|TRBJ2-4|NA|TRBV19
TGTGCCACTCTAGGCGAGGGGCTCGGGGTCAAAAACATTCAGTACTTC
CATLGEGLGVKNIQYF
>few|TRBJ2-4|NA|TRBV30
TGTGCCTGGAGTGCGGAAGTACTAGCCAAAAACATTCAGTACTTC
CAWSAEVLAKNIQYF
>NA|TRBJ1-2|NA|TRBV13
TGTGCCACCAGCTTCTGGGGGGCTAACTATGGCTACACCTTC
CATSFWGANYGYTF
>few|TRBJ2-1|NA|TRBV5-6
TGTGCCAGCAGCCCCTTGAGTAGCTGGGTTAACAATGAGCAGTTCTTC
CASSPLSSWVNNEQFF
>NA|TRBJ1-1|TRBD1|TRBV5-1
TGCGCCAGCAGCTTCTTTGCCGACAGGGCTTACGCTGAAGCTTTCTTT
CASSFFADRAYAEAFF
>NA|TRBJ2-1|NA|TRBV5-1
TGCGCCAGCAGCCAAGCCAATGAGCAGTTCTTC
CASSQANEQFF
>NA|TRBJ2-4|NA|TRBV5-4
TGTGCCAGCAGCTTGGCGCGGGGGCAAAACATTCAGTACTTC
CASSLARGQNIQYF
>NA|TRBJ2-6|NA|TRBV7-8
TGTGCGGGGCTCTCTGGGGCCAACGTCCTGACTTTC
CAGLSGANVLTF
>NA|TRBJ1-1|NA|TRBV4-1
TGCGCCAGCAGCCTTAGGGGTAACACTGAAGCTTTCTTT
CASSLRGNTEAFF
>many|TRBJ2-1|NA|TRBV4-3
TGCGCCAGCAGCCAAGGACCCACGGTTATGCATGAGCAGTTCTTC
CASSQGPTVMHEQFF
>NA|TRBJ2-5|NA|TRBV27
TGTGCCAGCAGTCCCCGATCCGCTCTAGAGACCCAGTACTTC
CASSPRSALETQYF
>NA|TRBJ2-2|NA|TRBV30
TGTGCCTGGAGGTCAGCCGAGATGTACACCGGGGAGCTGTTTTTT
CAWRSAEMYTGELFF
>NA|TRBJ2-7|TRBD2|TRBV4-2
TGTGCCAGCAGCCAAGTCCCGGGACTAGCGGGGGCTTACGAGCAGTACTTC
CASSQVPGLAGAYEQYF
>once|TRBJ2-7|NA|TRBV7-9
TGTGCCAGCAGCTTAGCGGGTCACTACGAGCAGTACTTC
CASSLAGHYEQYF
>few|TRBJ1-1|NA|TRBV5-6
TGTGCCAGCACCCAAACTTTGGGGGCGGCTGAAGCTTTCTTT
CASTQTLGAAEAFF
>NA|TRBJ2-5|NA|TRBV7-9
TGTGCCAGCAGCTTATCTCTGGAAGAGACCCAGTACTTC
CASSLSLEETQYF
>few|TRBJ2-2|NA|TRBV6-6
TGTGCCAGCATGACTCCGAACACCGGGGAGCTGTTTTTT
CASMTPNTGELFF
>few|TRBJ1-5|NA|TRBV7-9
TGTGCCAGCAGCTTAGGGCGCACGGGGCGGGATCAGCCCCAGCATTTT
CASSLGRTGRDQPQHF
>few|TRBJ1-4|NA|TRBV19
TGTGCCAGTAGTCATGGAACAGGGCACGATGAAAAACTGTTTTTT
CASSHGTGHDEKLFF
>NA|TRBJ1-6|TRBD1|TRBV6-5
TGTGCCAGCAGTTTCGAGGGACAGGGGATCAATTCACCCCTCCACTTT
CASSFEGQGINSPLHF
>NA|TRBJ2-7|TRBD1|TRBV5-4
TGTGCCAGCAGCCTCCGGGACAGGATCTACGAGCAGTACTTC
CASSLRDRIYEQYF
>NA|TRBJ2-7|NA|TRBV27
TGTGCCAGCAGTTTATCAGGGGCAGGGAGAGGCGAGCAGTACTTC
CASSLSGAGRGEQYF
>NA|TRBJ1-4|NA|TRBV27
TGTGCCAGCGCGAACGGGGCGAGTGGCGAAAAACTGTTTTTT
CASANGASGEKLFF
>NA|TRBJ2-1|NA|TRBV6-5
TGTGCCAGCAGTTACGATGCGGGTAGCTCCTACAATGAGCAGTTCTTC
CASSYDAGSSYNEQFF
>NA|TRBJ2-3|NA|TRBV14
TGTGCCAGCAGCCAAGCGGGGGCAGATACGCAGTATTTT
CASSQAGADTQYF
>NA|TRBJ2-7|NA|TRBV11-2
TGTGCCAGCAGCTTAGATCGAGACGAGCAGTACTTC
CASSLDRDEQYF
>NA|TRBJ2-2|NA|TRBV29-1
TGCAGCGTCGCTGACAGTTCGAACACCGGGGAGCTGTTTTTT
CSVADSSNTGELFF
>few|TRBJ1-2|NA|TRBV27
TGTGCCAGCAGTTCACACCCCCAGGACTTCGGCTACACCTTC
CASSSHPQDFGYTF
>NA|TRBJ1-2|NA|TRBV19
TGTGCCAGTAGTATAGATCAAGGGACGAGGGACTATGGCTACACCTTC
CASSIDQGTRDYGYTF
>NA|TRBJ2-1|TRBD2|TRBV29-1
TGCAGCGTTCGGGGGGGGACCAATGAGCAGTTCTTC
CSVRGGTNEQFF
>once|TRBJ1-1|NA|TRBV14
TGTGCCAGCAGCCACAGAAGGGGGGCAGGGAACACTGAAGCTTTCTTT
CASSHRRGAGNTEAFF
>NA|TRBJ1-2|NA|TRBV10-1
TGCGCCAGCAGTGATGGGTACCTTAACTATGGCTACACCTTC
CASSDGYLNYGYTF
>few|TRBJ1-6|NA|TRBV27
TGTGCCAGCAGTTTATCTCGGGTTTCACCCCTCCACTTT
CASSLSRVSPLHF
>NA|TRBJ1-6|TRBD1|TRBV2
TGTGCCAGCAGTCCTACCGGGACAGAGTATCCACCCCTCCACTTT
CASSPTGTEYPPLHF